Sequencing of this T cell receptor beta chain was carried out in a study of long-term antiretroviral therapy in people with HIV. Overall study context: A decade or so separates the oldest specimens from the later 2015 immediate-ART recommendation.

Among participants with HIV, every one received treatment in the United States. Germline CDR1 and CDR2: SGDLS and YYNGEE. The CDR3 is 13 residues long. V was pared by 3 bases and J by 4 bases, with 10 bases between. Run at survey level, the immunoSEQ assay was version v3.0. Sequencing had a target that covered roughly 35,000-55,000 T-cell genomes per sample. The repertoire was sequenced with immunoSEQ multiplex PCR; TCRdb's copy has only in-frame clones and lacks some. The table shows 20,000 to 25,000 clones, with 88% occurring only once. Study findings and constraints: Repertoires from HIV showed CDR3 length ranges narrower than those of controls.

As for this clone: Antigen unknown.

This chain links TRBV9 with TRBJ1-1; D is ambiguous. The sample was unsorted PBMCs, taken 2.3 years after starting antiretroviral therapy. This clonotype originated in a man aged 60-69 years with HIV. The CDR3 nucleotides are TGTGCCAGCAGCGGCGGTTTTTTCACTGAAGCTTTCTTT. Its translation is CASSGGFFTEAFF.